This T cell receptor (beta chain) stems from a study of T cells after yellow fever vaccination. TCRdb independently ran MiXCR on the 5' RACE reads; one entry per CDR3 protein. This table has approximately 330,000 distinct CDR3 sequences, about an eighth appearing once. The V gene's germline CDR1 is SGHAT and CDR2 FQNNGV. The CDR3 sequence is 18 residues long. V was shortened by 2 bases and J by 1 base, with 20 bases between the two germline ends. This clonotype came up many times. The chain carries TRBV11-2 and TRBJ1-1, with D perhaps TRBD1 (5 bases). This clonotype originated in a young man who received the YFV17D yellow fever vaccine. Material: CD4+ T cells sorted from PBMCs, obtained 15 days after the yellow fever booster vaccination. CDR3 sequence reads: CASSLNFGARRANTEAFF. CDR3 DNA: TGTGCCAGCAGCTTAAATTTCGGGGCGAGGCGGGCGAACACTGAAGCTTTCTTT.